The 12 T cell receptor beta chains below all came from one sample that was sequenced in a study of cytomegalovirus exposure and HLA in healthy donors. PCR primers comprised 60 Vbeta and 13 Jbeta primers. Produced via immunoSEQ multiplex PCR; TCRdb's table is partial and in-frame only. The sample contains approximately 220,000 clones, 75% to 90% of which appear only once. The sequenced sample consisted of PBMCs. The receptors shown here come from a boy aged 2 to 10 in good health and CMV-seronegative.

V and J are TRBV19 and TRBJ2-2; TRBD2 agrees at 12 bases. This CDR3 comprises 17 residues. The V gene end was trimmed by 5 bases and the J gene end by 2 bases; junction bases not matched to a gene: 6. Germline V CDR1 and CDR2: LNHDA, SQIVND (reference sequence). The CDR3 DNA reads TGTGCCAGTAGTGCCCCCGGACTAGCGGGAAACACCGGGGAGCTGTTTTTT. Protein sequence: CASSAPGLAGNTGELFF.

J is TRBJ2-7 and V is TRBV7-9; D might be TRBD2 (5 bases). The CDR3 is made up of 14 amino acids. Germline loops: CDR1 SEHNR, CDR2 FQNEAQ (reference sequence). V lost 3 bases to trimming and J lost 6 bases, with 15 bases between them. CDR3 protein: CASSLRTLHREQYF. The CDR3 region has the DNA TGTGCCAGCAGCTTGAGGACTTTGCACCGCGAGCAGTACTTC.

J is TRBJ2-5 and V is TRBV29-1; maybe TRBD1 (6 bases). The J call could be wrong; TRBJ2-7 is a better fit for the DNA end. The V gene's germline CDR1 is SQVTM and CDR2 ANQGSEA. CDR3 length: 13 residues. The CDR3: CSVGGQYSYEQYF. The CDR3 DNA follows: TGCAGCGTTGGGGGGCAATACTCCTACGAGCAGTACTTC.

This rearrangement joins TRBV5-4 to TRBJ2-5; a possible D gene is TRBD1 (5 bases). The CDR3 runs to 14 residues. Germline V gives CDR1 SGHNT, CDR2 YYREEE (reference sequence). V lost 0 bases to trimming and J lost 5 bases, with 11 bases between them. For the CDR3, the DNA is TGTGCCAGCAGCTTGGTTGACAGCCTGGAGACCCAGTACTTC. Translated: CASSLVDSLETQYF.

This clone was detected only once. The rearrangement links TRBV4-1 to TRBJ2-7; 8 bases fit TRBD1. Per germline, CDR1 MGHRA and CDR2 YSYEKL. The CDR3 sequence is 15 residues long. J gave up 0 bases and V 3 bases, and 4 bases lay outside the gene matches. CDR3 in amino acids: CASSQPGGNSYEQYF. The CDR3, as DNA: TGCGCCAGCAGCCAGCCAGGGGGCAACTCCTACGAGCAGTACTTC.

The CDR3 here is CASSDSDGMNTEAFF. The DNA for the CDR3 is TGTGCCAGCAGCGACTCCGACGGAATGAACACTGAAGCTTTCTTT. The chain carries TRBV7-9 and TRBJ1-1; no reliable D call. V lost 5 bases to trimming and J lost 0 bases, with 13 bases between them. The CDR3 extends over 15 amino acids. Germline V gene lookup returns CDR1 SEHNR and CDR2 FQNEAQ (reference sequence).

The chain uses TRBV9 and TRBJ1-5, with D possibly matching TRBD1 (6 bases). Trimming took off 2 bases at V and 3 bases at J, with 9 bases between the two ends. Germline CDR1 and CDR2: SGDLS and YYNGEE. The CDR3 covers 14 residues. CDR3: CASSVRDNNQPQHF. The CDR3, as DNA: TGTGCCAGCAGCGTCCGGGACAACAATCAGCCCCAGCATTTT.

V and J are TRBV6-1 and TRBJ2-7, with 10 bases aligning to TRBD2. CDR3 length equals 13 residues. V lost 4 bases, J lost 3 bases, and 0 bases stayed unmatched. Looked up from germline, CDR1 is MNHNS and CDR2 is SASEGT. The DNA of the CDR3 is TGTGCCAGCAGTGTAGCGGGGGGCTACGAGCAGTACTTC. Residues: CASSVAGGYEQYF.

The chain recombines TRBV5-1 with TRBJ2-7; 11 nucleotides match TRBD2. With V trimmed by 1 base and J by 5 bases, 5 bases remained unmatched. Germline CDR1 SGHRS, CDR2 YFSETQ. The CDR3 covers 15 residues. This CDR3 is CASSLTSGSEDEQYF. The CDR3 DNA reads TGCGCCAGCAGCTTGACTAGCGGGAGTGAGGACGAGCAGTACTTC. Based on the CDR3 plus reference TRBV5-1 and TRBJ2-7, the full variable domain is KAGVTQTPRYLIKTRGQQVTLSCSPISGHRSVSWYQQTPGQGLQFLFEYFSETQRNKGNFPGRFSGRQFSNSRSEMNVSTLELGDSALYLCASSLTSGSEDEQYFGPGTRLTVT.

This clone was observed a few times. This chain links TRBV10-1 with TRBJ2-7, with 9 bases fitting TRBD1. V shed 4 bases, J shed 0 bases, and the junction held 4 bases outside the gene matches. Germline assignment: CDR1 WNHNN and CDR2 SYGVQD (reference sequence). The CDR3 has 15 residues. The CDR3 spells CASSGPGQGSYEQYF. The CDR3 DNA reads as TGCGCCAGCAGTGGCCCGGGACAGGGCTCCTACGAGCAGTACTTC.

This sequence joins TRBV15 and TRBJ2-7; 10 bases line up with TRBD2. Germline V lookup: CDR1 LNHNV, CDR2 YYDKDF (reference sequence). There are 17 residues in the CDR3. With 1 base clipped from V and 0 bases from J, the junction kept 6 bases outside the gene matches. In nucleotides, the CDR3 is TGTGCCACCAGCAGAGTACTAGCGGGGCTCAGCTCCTACGAGCAGTACTTC. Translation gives CATSRVLAGLSSYEQYF.

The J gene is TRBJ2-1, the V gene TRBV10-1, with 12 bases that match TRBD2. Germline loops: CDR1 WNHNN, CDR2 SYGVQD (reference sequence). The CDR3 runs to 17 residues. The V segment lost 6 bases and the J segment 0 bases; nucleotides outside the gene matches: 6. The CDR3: CASRRLAGVGSYNEQFF. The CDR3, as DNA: TGCGCCAGCAGACGACTAGCGGGAGTAGGCTCCTACAATGAGCAGTTCTTC.